This TCR beta chain emerged from a study of monozygotic twins with inflammatory bowel disease. Study conclusions and caveats: Repertoire similarity was not found to differ between concordant and discordant twins, possibly from limited power. Among IBD patients, TCRbeta diversity (inverse Simpson) was lower than in healthy co-twins. Healthy twins shared more clonotypes with others than IBD patients, most markedly active ones.

Whole blood that had not undergone T cell sorting provided the isolated total RNA. This CDR3 spans 13 amino acids. Per the germline V gene, CDR1 is SGHTA and CDR2 is FQGNSA. With respect to this clonotype: The antigen remains undetermined.

Reanalyzing the 5' RACE reads, TCRdb keeps one entry per CDR3 protein, without DNA. The sample data list approximately 300,000 distinct CDR3 sequences. Sequenced input: blood. The receptor comes from a human donor with ulcerative colitis or Crohn's disease, or a healthy co-twin of an affected twin (not recorded which). The rearrangement joins TRBV7-2 to TRBJ1-6; TCRdb outputs TRBD1, but without DNA this stays unchecked. The CDR3 is CASTDREYSPLHF.